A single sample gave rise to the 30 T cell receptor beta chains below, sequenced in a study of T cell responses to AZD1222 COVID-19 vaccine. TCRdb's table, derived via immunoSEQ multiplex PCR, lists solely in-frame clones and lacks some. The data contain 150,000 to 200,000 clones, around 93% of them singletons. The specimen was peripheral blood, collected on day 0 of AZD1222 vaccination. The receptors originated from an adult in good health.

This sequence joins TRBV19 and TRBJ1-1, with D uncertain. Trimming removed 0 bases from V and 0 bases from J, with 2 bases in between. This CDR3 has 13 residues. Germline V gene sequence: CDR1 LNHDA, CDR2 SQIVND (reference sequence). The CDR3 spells CASSIDLNTEAFF. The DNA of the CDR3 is TGTGCCAGTAGTATAGATCTGAACACTGAAGCTTTCTTT. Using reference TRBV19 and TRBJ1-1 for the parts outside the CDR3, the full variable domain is DGGITQSPKYLFRKEGQNVTLSCEQNLNHDAMYWYRQDPGQGLRLIYYSQIVNDFQKGDIAEGYSVSREKKESFPLTVTSAQKNPTAFYLCASSIDLNTEAFFGQGTRLTVV.

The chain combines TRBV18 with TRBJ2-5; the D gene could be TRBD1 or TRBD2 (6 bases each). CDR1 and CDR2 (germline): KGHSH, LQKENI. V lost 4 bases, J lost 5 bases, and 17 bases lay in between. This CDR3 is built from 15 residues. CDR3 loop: CASSLNEGGRETQYF. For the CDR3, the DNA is TGTGCCAGCTCACTAAACGAGGGGGGCCGGGAGACCCAGTACTTC.

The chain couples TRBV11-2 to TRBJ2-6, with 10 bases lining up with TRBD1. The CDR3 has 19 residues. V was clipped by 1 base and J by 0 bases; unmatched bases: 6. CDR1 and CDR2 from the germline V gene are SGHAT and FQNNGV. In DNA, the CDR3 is TGTGCCAGCAGCTTAGGACAGGGGGCTTTCAGCTCTGGGGCCAACGTCCTGACTTTC. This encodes CASSLGQGAFSSGANVLTF.

The CDR3 loop is CASDLWKGSGNEQFF. CDR3 nucleotides: TGTGCCAGCGACTTATGGAAGGGCTCCGGCAATGAGCAGTTCTTC. This chain uses TRBV2 with TRBJ2-1; no reliable D call. The CDR3 consists of 15 residues. CDR1 and CDR2 from the germline V gene are SNHLY and FYNNEI. The ends were cut back, 8 bases at V and 6 bases at J, with 20 bases in the middle.

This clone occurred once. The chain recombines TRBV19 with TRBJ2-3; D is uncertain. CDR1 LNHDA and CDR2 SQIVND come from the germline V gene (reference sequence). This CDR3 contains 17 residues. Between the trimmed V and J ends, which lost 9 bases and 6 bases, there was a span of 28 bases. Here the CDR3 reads CASLPYGSLGTADTQYF. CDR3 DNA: TGTGCCAGCCTCCCTTACGGGTCCCTCGGTACAGCGGATACGCAGTATTTT.

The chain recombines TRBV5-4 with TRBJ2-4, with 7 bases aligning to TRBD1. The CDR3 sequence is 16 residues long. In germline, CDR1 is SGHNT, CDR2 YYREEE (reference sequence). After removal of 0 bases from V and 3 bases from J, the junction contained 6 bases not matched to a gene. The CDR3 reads CASSLGQGLGKNIQYF. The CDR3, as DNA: TGTGCCAGCAGCTTGGGACAGGGTTTGGGCAAAAACATTCAGTACTTC.

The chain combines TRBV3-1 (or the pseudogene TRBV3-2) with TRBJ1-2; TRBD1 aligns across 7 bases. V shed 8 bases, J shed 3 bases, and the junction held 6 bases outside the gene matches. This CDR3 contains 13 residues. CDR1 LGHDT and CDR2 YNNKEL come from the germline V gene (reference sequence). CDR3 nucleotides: TGTGCCAGCGGACCTACAGGGGACTATGGCTACACCTTC. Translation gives CASGPTGDYGYTF.

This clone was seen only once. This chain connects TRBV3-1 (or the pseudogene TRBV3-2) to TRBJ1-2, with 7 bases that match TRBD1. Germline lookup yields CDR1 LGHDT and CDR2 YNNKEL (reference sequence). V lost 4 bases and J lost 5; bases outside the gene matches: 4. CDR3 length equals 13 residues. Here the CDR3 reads CASSLRGGYGYTF. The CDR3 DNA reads TGTGCCAGCAGCCTCAGGGGGGGATATGGCTACACCTTC.

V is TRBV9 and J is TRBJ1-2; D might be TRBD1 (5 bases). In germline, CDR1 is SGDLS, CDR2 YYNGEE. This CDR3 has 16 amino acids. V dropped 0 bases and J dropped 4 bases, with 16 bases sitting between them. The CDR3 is CASSVGPAGSTYGYTF. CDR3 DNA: TGTGCCAGCAGCGTAGGCCCAGCAGGGTCCACCTATGGCTACACCTTC.

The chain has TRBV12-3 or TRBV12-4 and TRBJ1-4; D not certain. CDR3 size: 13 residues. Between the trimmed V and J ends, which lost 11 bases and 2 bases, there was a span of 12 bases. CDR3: CASCDTTNEKLFF. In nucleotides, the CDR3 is TGTGCCTCTTGTGATACTACTAATGAAAAACTGTTTTTT.

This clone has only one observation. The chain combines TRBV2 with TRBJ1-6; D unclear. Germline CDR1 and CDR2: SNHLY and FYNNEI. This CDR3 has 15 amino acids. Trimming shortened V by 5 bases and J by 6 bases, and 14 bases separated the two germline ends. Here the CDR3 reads CASSYGEGSNSPLHF. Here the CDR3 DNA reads TGTGCCAGCAGTTACGGAGAGGGTTCTAATTCACCCCTCCACTTT.

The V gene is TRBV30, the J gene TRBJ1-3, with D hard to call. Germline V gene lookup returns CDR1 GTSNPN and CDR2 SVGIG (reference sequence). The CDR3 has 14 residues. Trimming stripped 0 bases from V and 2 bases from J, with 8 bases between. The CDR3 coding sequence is TGTGCCTGGAGTGTGTCGGTAGCTGGAAACACCATATATTTT. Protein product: CAWSVSVAGNTIYF.

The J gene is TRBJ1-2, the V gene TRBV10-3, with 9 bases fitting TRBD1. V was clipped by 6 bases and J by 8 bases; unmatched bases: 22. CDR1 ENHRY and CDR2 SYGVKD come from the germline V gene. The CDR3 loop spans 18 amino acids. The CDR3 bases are TGTGCCATCAGCCAACCGTCACTTACGGGACAGGGCCGCTGGGGCTACACCTTC. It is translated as CAISQPSLTGQGRWGYTF.

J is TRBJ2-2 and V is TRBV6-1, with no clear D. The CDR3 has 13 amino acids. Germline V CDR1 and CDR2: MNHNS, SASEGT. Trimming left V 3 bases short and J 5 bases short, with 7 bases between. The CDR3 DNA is TGTGCCAGCAGTGATGAAAGAACCGGGGAGCTGTTTTTT. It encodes CASSDERTGELFF.

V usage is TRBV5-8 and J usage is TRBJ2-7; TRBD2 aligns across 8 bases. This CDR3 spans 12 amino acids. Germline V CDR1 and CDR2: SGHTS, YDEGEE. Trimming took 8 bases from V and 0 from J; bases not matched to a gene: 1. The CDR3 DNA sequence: TGTGCCAGTAGCGGGAACTCCTACGAGCAGTACTTC. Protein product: CASSGNSYEQYF.

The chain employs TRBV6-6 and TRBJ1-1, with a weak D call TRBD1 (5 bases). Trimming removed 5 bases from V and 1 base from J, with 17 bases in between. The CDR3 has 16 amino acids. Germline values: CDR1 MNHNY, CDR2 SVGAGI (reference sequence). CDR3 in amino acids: CASSLNPGTPNTEAFF. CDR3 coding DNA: TGTGCCAGCAGTCTTAATCCCGGGACCCCGAACACTGAAGCTTTCTTT.

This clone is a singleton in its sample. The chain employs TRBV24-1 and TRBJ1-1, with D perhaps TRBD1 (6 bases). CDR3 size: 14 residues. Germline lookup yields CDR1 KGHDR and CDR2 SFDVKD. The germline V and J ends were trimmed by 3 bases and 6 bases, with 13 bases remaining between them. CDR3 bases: TGTGCCACCAGTGATGCAGGGGAAGGAGCTGAAGCTTTCTTT. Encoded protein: CATSDAGEGAEAFF.

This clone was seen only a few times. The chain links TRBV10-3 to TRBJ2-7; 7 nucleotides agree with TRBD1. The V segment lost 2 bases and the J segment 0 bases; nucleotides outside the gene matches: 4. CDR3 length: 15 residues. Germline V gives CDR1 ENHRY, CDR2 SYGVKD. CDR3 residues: CAISEHRDSSYEQYF. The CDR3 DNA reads TGTGCCATCAGTGAGCACCGGGACAGCTCCTACGAGCAGTACTTC.

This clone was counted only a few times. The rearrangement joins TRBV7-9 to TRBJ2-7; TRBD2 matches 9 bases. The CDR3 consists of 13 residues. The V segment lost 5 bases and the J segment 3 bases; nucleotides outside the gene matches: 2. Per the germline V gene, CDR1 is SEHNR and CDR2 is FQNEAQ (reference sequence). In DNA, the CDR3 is TGTGCCAGCAGCCTTAGCGGGAGCTACGAGCAGTACTTC. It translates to CASSLSGSYEQYF.

The DNA for the CDR3 is TGTGCCAGCAGCCGAATTGGACTAGCGGGGGGGCACGCCTCCACAGATACGCAGTATTTT. Residues: CASSRIGLAGGHASTDTQYF. The V gene is TRBV5-4, the J gene TRBJ2-3, with 15 bases lining up with TRBD2. The CDR3 sequence is 20 residues long. The V gene's germline CDR1 is SGHNT and CDR2 YYREEE (reference sequence). The V gene end was trimmed by 4 bases and the J gene end by 2 bases; junction bases not matched to a gene: 14.

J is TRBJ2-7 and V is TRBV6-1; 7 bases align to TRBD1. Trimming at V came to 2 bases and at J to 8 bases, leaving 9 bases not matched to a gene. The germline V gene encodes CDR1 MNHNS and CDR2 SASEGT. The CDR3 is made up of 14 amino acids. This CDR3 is CASSEWGTAIKQYF. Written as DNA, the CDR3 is TGTGCCAGCAGTGAATGGGGGACAGCGATTAAGCAGTACTTC.

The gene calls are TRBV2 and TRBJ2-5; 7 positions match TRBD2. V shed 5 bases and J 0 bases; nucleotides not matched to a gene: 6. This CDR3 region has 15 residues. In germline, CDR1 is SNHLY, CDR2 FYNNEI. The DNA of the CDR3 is TGTGCCAGCAGTAATCCGAGCGGGAACCAAGAGACCCAGTACTTC. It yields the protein CASSNPSGNQETQYF.

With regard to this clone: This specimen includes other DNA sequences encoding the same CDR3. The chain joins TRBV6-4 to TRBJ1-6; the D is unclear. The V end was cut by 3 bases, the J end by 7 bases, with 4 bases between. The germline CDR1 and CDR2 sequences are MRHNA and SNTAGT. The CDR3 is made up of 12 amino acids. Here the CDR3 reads CASSEGNSPLHF. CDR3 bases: TGTGCCAGCAGTGAAGGGAATTCACCCCTCCACTTT.

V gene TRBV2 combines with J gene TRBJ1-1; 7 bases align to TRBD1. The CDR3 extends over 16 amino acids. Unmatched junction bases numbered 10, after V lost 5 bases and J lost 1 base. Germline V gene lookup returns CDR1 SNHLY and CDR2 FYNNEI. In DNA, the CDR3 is TGTGCCAGCAGTAACCTCGACAGGGTATCGAACACTGAAGCTTTCTTT. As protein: CASSNLDRVSNTEAFF.

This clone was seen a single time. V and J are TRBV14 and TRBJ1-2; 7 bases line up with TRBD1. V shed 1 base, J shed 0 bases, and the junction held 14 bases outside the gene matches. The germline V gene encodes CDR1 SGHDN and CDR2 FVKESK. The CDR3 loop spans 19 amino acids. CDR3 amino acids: CASSQVGRTGASSNYGYTF. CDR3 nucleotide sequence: TGTGCCAGCAGCCAAGTCGGGAGGACAGGAGCAAGCTCTAACTATGGCTACACCTTC.

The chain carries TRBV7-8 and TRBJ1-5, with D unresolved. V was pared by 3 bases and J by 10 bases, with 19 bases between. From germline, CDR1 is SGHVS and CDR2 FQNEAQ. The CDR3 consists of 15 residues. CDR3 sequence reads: CASSLEGTRSTPQHF. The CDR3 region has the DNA TGTGCCAGCAGCTTGGAGGGAACCAGAAGTACTCCCCAGCATTTT.

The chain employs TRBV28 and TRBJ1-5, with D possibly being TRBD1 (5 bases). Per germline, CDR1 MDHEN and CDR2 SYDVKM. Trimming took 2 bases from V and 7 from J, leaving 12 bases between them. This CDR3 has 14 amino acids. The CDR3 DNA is TGTGCCAGCAGTTTAGGGGCAGGGAGGCAGCCCCAGCATTTT. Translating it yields CASSLGAGRQPQHF.

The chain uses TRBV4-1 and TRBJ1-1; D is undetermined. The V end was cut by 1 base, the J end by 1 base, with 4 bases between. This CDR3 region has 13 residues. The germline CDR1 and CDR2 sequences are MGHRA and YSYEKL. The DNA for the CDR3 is TGCGCCAGCAGCCAAGTAGAGAACACTGAAGCTTTCTTT. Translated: CASSQVENTEAFF.

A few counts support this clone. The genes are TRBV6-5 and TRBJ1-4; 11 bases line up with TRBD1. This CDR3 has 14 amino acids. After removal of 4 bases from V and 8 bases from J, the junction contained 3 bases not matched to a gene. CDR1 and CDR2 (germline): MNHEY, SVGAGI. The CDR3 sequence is CASSSGTGGEKLFF. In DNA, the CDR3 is TGTGCCAGCAGTTCGGGGACAGGGGGGGAAAAACTGTTTTTT.

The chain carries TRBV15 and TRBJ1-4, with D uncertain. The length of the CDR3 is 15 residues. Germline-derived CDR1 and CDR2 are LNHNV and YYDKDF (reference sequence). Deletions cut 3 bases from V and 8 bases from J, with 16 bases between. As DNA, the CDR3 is TGTGCCACCAGCAGGCCCGAGGCGGGAGGGGAAAAACTGTTTTTT. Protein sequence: CATSRPEAGGEKLFF.